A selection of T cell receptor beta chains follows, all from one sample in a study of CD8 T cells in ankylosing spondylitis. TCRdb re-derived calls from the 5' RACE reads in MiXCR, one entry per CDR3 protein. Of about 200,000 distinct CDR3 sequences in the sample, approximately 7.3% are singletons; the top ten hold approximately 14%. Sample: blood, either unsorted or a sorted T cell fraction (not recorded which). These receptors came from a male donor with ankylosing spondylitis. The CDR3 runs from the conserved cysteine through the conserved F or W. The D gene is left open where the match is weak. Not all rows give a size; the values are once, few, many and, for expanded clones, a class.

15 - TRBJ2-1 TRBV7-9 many CASSSSGVHYNEQFF TGTGCCAGCAGCTCCTCTGGGGTCCACTACAATGAGCAGTTCTTC
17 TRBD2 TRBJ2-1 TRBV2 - CALSPPFGSGRVNEQFF TGTGCCCTCAGTCCGCCCTTTGGCAGCGGGAGGGTGAATGAGCAGTTCTTC
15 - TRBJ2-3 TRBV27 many CASIGDPTVTDTQYF TGTGCCAGCATCGGGGATCCAACCGTCACAGATACGCAGTATTTT
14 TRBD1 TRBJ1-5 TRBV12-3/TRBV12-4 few CASSTGAAPQPQHF TGTGCCAGCAGCACAGGGGCGGCTCCCCAGCCCCAGCATTTT
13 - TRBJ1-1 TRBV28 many CASSSPFNTEAFF TGTGCCAGCAGTTCTCCGTTTAACACTGAAGCTTTCTTT
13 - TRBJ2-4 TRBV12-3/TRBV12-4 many CASSAGTSNIQYF TGTGCCAGTTCCGCCGGGACATCAAACATTCAGTACTTC
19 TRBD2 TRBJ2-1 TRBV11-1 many CASSFRGLAGEPSYNEQFF TGTGCCAGCAGCTTTAGGGGACTAGCGGGAGAACCGTCCTACAATGAGCAGTTCTTC
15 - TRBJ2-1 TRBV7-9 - CASSPKPSSYNEQFF TGTGCCAGCAGCCCCAAACCGAGCTCCTACAATGAGCAGTTCTTC
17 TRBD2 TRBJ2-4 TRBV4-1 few CASSQDPSGVGKNIQYF TGCGCCAGCAGCCAAGACCCTAGCGGGGTCGGCAAAAACATTCAGTACTTC
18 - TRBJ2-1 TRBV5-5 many CASSLLGPSAGSYNEQFF TGTGCCAGCAGCTTGCTCGGACCCAGCGCCGGCTCCTACAATGAGCAGTTCTTC
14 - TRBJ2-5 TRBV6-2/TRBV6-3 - CASSYTGAGQTQYF TGTGCCAGCAGTTATACTGGGGCCGGGCAGACCCAGTACTTC
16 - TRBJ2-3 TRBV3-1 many CASSFGRARRTDTQYF TGTGCCAGCAGTTTCGGACGGGCACGGCGCACAGATACGCAGTATTTT
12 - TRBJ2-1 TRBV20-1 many CSARGAYNEQFF TGCAGTGCTAGAGGTGCTTACAATGAGCAGTTCTTC
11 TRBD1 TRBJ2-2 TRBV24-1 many CATGGSGELFF TGTGCCACAGGGGGCTCCGGGGAGCTGTTTTTT
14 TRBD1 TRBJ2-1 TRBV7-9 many CASSFGQADNEQFF TGTGCCAGCAGCTTTGGACAGGCGGACAATGAGCAGTTCTTC
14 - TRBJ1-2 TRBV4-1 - CASSRRDSGYGYTF TGCGCCAGCAGCCGCAGGGATTCCGGTTATGGCTACACCTTC
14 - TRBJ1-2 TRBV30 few CAWRIAVHAYGYTF TGTGCCTGGAGAATAGCGGTTCACGCCTATGGCTACACCTTC
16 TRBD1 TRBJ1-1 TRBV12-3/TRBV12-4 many CASTETGETLNTEAFF TGTGCCAGCACCGAAACAGGGGAGACCTTGAACACTGAAGCTTTCTTT
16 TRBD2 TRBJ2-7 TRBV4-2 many CASSQSSTGGSYEQYF TGTGCCAGCAGCCAAAGCTCGACGGGGGGTTCCTACGAGCAGTACTTC
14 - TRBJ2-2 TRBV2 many CASSDEGWTGELFF TGTGCCAGCAGTGATGAGGGCTGGACCGGGGAGCTGTTTTTT
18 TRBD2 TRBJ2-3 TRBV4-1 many CASSQVVVAGGFVDTQYF TGCGCCAGCAGCCAAGTCGTCGTGGCGGGAGGCTTTGTAGATACGCAGTATTTT
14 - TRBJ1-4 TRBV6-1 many CASIEGGPSEKLFF TGTGCCAGCATAGAGGGCGGTCCTAGTGAAAAACTGTTTTTT
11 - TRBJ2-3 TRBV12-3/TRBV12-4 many CASSLGERRYF TGTGCCAGCAGTTTAGGGGAGCGCCGGTATTTT
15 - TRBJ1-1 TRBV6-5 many CASSYHKRGGTEAFF TGTGCCAGCAGTTACCACAAACGGGGGGGAACTGAAGCTTTCTTT
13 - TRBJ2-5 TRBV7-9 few CASSNGQQETQYF TGTGCCAGCAGCAACGGGCAGCAAGAGACCCAGTACTTC
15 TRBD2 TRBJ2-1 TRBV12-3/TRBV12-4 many CASSPTSGGYNEQFF TGTGCCAGCAGCCCGACTAGCGGGGGGTATAATGAGCAGTTCTTC
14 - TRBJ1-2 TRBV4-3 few CASRYRWGNYGYTF TGCGCCAGCAGATACAGGTGGGGGAACTATGGCTACACCTTC
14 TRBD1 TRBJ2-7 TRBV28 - CASSLLGQGHEQYF TGTGCCAGCAGTTTGCTCGGACAGGGTCACGAGCAGTACTTC
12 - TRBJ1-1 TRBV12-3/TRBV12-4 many CASSLRGPEAFF TGTGCCAGCAGTCTCAGGGGTCCTGAAGCTTTCTTT
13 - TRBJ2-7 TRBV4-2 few CASSQGAQYEQYF TGTGCCAGCAGCCAAGGTGCCCAATACGAGCAGTACTTC
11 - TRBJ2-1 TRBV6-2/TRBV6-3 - CASTWKGEQFF TGTGCCAGCACATGGAAGGGTGAGCAGTTCTTC
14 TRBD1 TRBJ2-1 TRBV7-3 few CASSERQGYNEQFF TGTGCCAGCAGCGAACGACAGGGATACAATGAGCAGTTCTTC
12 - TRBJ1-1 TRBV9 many CASSPRHAEAFF TGTGCCAGCAGCCCCAGACACGCTGAAGCTTTCTTT
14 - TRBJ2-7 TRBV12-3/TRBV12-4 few CASSFLIPSYEQYF TGTGCCAGCAGTTTTTTGATTCCTTCGTACGAGCAGTACTTC
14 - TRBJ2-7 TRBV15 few CATSRALGTYEQYF TGTGCCACCAGCAGGGCCTTGGGCACCTACGAGCAGTACTTC
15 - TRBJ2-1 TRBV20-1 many CSARDREGVYNEQFF TGCAGTGCTAGAGATCGCGAGGGAGTGTACAATGAGCAGTTCTTC
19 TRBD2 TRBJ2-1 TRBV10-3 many CAIIDAGGGANISYNEQFF TGTGCCATCATTGACGCGGGGGGGGGCGCTAACATTTCCTACAATGAGCAGTTCTTC
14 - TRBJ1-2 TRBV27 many CASSFGGQWNGYTF TGTGCCAGCAGTTTCGGCGGACAGTGGAATGGCTACACCTTC
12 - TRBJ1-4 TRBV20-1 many CSARDYRRKLFF TGCAGTGCTAGAGATTACCGGCGGAAACTGTTTTTT
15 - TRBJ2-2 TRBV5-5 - CASSLDRTIAGELFF TGTGCCAGCAGCTTGGATAGGACTATCGCCGGGGAGCTGTTTTTT
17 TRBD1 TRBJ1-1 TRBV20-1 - CSARDPGGAGGGTEAFF TGCAGTGCTAGAGATCCAGGGGGCGCGGGGGGTGGCACTGAAGCTTTCTTT
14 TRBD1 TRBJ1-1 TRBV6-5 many CASSYGTGRTEAFF TGTGCCAGCAGTTACGGGACAGGGAGGACTGAAGCTTTCTTT
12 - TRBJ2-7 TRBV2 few CASSEEPYEQYF TGTGCCAGCAGTGAAGAGCCCTACGAGCAGTACTTC
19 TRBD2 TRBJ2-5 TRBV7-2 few CASSLALTSGRATPETQYF TGTGCCAGCAGCTTAGCGCTGACTAGCGGGAGGGCCACCCCGGAGACCCAGTACTTC
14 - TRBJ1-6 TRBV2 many CASMAEVYNSPLHF TGTGCCAGCATGGCAGAAGTTTATAATTCACCCCTCCACTTT